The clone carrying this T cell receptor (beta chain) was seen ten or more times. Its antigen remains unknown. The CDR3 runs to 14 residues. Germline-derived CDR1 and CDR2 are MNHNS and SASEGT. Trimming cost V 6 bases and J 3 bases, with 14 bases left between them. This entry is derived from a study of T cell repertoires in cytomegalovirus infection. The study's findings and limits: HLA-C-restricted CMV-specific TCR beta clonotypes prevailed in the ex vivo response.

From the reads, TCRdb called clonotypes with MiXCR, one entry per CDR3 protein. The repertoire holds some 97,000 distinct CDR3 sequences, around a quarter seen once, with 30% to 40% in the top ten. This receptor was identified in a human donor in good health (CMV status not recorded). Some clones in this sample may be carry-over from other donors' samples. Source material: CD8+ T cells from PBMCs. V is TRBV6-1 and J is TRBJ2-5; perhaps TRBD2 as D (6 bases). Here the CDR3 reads CASSLGLGEETQYF. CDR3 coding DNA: TGTGCCAGCAGCTTGGGACTGGGGGAAGAGACCCAGTACTTC.